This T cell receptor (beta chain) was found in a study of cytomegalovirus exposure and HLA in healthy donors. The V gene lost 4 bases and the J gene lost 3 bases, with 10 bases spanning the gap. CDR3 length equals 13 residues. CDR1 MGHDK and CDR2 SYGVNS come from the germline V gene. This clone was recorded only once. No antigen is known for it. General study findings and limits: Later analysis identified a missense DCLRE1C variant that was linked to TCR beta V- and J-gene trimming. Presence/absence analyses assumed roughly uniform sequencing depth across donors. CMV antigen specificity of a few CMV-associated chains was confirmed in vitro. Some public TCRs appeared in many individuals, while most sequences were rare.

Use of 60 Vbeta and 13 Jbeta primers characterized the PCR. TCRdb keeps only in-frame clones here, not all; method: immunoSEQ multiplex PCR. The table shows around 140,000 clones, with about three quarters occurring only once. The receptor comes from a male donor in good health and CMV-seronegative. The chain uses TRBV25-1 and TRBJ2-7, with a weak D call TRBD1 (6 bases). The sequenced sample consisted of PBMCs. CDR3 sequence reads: CASSGDTYYEQYF. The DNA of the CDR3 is TGTGCCAGCAGTGGGGACACATACTACGAGCAGTACTTC.